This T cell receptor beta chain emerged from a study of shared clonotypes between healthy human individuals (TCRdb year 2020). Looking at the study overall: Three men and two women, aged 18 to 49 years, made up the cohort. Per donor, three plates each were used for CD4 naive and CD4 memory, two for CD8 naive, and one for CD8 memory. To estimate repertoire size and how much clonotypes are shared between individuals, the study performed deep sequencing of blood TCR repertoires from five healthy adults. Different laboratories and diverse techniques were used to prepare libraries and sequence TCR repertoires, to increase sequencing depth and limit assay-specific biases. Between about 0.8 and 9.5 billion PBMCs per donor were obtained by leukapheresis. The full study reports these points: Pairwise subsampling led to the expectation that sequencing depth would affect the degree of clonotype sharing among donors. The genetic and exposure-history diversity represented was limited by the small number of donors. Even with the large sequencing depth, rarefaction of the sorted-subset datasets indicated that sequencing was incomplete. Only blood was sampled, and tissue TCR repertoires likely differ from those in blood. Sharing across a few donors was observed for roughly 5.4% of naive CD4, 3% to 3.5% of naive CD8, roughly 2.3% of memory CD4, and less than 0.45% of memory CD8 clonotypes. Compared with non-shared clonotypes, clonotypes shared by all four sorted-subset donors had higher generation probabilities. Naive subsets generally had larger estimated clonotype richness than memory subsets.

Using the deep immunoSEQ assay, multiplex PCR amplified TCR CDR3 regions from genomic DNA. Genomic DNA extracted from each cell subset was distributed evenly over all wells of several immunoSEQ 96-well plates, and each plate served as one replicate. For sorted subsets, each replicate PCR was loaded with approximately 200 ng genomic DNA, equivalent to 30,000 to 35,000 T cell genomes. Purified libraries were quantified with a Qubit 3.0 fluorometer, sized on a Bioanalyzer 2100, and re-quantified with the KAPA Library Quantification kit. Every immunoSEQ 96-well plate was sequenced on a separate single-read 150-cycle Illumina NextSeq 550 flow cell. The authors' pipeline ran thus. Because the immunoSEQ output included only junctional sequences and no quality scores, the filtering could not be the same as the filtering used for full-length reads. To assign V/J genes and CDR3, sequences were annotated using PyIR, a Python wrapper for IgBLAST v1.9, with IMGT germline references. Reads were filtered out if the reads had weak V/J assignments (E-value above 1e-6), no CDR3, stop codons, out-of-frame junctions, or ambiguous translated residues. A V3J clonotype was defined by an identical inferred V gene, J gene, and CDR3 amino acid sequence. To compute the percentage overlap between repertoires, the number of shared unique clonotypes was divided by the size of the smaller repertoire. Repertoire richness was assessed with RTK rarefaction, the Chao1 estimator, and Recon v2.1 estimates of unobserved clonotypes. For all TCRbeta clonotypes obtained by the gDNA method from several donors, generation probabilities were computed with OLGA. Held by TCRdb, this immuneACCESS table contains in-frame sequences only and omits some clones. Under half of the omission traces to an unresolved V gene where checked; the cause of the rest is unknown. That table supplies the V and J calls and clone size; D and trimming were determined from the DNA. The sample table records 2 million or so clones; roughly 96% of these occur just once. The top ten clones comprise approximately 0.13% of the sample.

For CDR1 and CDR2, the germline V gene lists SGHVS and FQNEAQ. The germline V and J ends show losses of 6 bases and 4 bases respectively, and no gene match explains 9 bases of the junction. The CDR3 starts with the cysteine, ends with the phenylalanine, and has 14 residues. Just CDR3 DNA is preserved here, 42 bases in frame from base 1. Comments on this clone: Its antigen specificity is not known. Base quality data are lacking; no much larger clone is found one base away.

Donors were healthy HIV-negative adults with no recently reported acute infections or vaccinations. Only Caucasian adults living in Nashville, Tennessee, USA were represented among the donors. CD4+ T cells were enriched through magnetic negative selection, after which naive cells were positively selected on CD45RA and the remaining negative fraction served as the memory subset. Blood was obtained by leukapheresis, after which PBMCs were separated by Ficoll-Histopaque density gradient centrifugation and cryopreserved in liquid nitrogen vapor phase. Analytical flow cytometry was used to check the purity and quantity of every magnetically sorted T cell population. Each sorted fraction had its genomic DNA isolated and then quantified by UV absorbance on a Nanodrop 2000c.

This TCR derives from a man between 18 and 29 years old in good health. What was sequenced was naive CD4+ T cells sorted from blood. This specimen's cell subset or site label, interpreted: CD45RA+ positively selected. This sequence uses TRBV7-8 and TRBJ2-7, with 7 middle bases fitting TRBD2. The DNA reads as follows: TGTGCCAGCAGACTAGCGACCGTCCCTTACGAGCAGTACTTC. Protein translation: CASRLATVPYEQYF.